These 15 T cell receptor beta chains were all obtained from the same sample, sequenced in a study of vaccination and CD4 T cells after COVID-19. Treatment specified: roughly 11-day PBMC culture with coronavirus spike peptide pools or control peptides (ViraFEST assay). Oncomine TCR Beta short-read sequencing was applied to DNA from cultured CD4+ T cells. Via MiXCR, TCRdb re-called the PCR reads, giving one row per CDR3 protein. The table includes roughly 15,000 distinct CDR3 sequences, 45% to 55% detected once. Their specific antigens are unknown. The sample consisted of CD4+ T cells from blood, cultured in vitro. These receptors were obtained from a human donor who had recovered from COVID-19.

V is TRBV20-1 and J is TRBJ1-2, with D unresolved. V shed 0 bases and J shed 5 bases, with 10 bases lying between them. The germline V gene encodes CDR1 DFQATT and CDR2 SNEGSKA (reference sequence). CDR3 length equals 13 residues. The CDR3 coding sequence is TGCAGTGCTAGAGACGGTACGGGTTATGGCTACACCTTC. This encodes CSARDGTGYGYTF.

The chain joins TRBV19 to TRBJ1-6, with 8 bases that match TRBD1. V lost 11 bases and J lost 8; bases outside the gene matches: 11. CDR1 is LNHDA, CDR2 SQIVND, per germline (reference sequence). This CDR3 has 14 amino acids. This CDR3 is CAGRGQGLHSPLHF. CDR3 sequence (DNA): TGTGCCGGAAGAGGACAGGGTCTCCATTCACCCCTCCACTTT. Combining the CDR3 with reference TRBV19 and TRBJ1-6 gives the whole variable domain DGGITQSPKYLFRKEGQNVTLSCEQNLNHDAMYWYRQDPGQGLRLIYYSQIVNDFQKGDIAEGYSVSREKKESFPLTVTSAQKNPTAFYLCAGRGQGLHSPLHFGNGTRLTVT.

This chain connects TRBV7-2 to TRBJ1-2; D ambiguous. This CDR3 spans 14 amino acids. The V and J ends lost 5 bases and 3 bases respectively, with 13 bases between them. Germline CDR1 is SGHTA and CDR2 is FQGNSA. CDR3 DNA: TGTGCCAGCAGCGAGGACTCTAGGGACTATGGCTACACCTTC. Its protein product is CASSEDSRDYGYTF.

By its share, this clonotype is medium-sized (0.01 to 0.1%). The chain recombines TRBV4-2 with TRBJ2-7, with 9 bases matching TRBD2. The CDR3 is 15 residues long. CDR1 and CDR2 from the germline V gene are LGHNA and YNFKEQ. The V and J ends lost 0 bases and 2 bases, in that order; junction bases with no gene match: 2. The CDR3 DNA reads as TGTGCCAGCAGCCAAGAGGCGGGAGGGCCCTACGAGCAGTACTTC. Amino acids: CASSQEAGGPYEQYF.

This clonotype was detected only a few times. The chain links TRBV6-1 to TRBJ1-5; D is unresolved. The CDR3 has 15 amino acids. CDR1 MNHNS and CDR2 SASEGT come from the germline V gene. Trimming took off 8 bases at V and 0 bases at J, with 14 bases between the two ends. CDR3 sequence reads: CASLREPYSNQPQHF. Written as DNA, the CDR3 is TGTGCCAGCCTGCGGGAACCCTATAGCAATCAGCCCCAGCATTTT.

This clonotype has more than one count but fewer than ten. The chain uses TRBV6-1 and TRBJ1-5; the match to TRBD1 covers 9 bases. The CDR3 is 17 residues long. Trimming cost V 6 bases and J 0 bases; bases outside gene matches: 9. Germline loops: CDR1 MNHNS, CDR2 SASEGT. CDR3 in amino acids: CASRLGTGTYSNQPQHF. The CDR3 coding sequence is TGTGCCAGCAGGTTGGGGACAGGGACTTATAGCAATCAGCCCCAGCATTTT.

V is TRBV6-4 and J is TRBJ2-3; 10 bases fit TRBD1. The CDR3 runs to 15 residues. In germline, CDR1 is MRHNA, CDR2 SNTAGT. Germline trimming cut 0 bases from V and 4 bases from J; bases unmatched to any gene: 1. This chain's CDR3 is CASSDSGQGSDTQYF. For the CDR3, the DNA is TGTGCCAGCAGTGACTCGGGACAGGGGTCAGATACGCAGTATTTT.

This clonotype appeared a few times. The rearrangement uses TRBV7-6 and TRBJ2-7; 9 bases map to TRBD1. The CDR3 totals 16 residues. V lost 2 bases and J lost 5; bases outside the gene matches: 10. CDR1 is SGHVS, CDR2 FNYEAQ, per germline. CDR3 residues: CASSLYGQGRLHEQYF. CDR3 nucleotides: TGTGCCAGCAGCTTATACGGACAGGGGAGGCTCCACGAGCAGTACTTC.

CDR3 region: CASSLALGSGYEQYF. The DNA of the CDR3 is TGCGCCAGCAGCTTGGCACTAGGTTCGGGCTACGAGCAGTACTTC. This chain uses TRBV5-1 with TRBJ2-7; D possibly corresponds to TRBD2 (5 bases). Looked up from germline, CDR1 is SGHRS and CDR2 is YFSETQ. This CDR3 is 15 amino acids long. The V end lost 0 bases, the J end lost 3 bases, and 13 bases lay between the germline ends.

This clonotype has just a few counts. The chain employs TRBV6-2 or TRBV6-3 and TRBJ2-3; 15 nucleotides match TRBD2. Germline trimming cut 4 bases from V and 6 bases from J; bases unmatched to any gene: 5. The CDR3 contains 16 residues. Germline values: CDR1 MNHEY, CDR2 SVGEGT. CDR3: CASSWGLAGGQDTQYF. The CDR3 region has the DNA TGTGCCAGCAGTTGGGGACTAGCGGGAGGACAGGATACGCAGTATTTT.

This clonotype came up a few times. This chain uses TRBV28 with TRBJ2-5; D is perhaps TRBD1 (5 bases). This CDR3 is built from 15 residues. Germline CDR1 reads MDHEN; CDR2 reads SYDVKM. Trimming removed 4 bases at V and 0 bases at J, with 12 bases between. The CDR3 loop reads CASSSTEFNQETQYF. CDR3 in DNA: TGTGCCAGCAGTTCGACAGAATTCAACCAAGAGACCCAGTACTTC. The full variable domain, its missing parts supplied by reference TRBV28 and TRBJ2-5, is DVKVTQSSRYLVKRTGEKVFLECVQDMDHENMFWYRQDPGLGLRLIYFSYDVKMKEKGDIPEGYSVSREKKERFSLILESASTNQTSMYLCASSSTEFNQETQYFGPGTRLLVL.

This clonotype was counted a few times. This chain uses TRBV5-1 with TRBJ2-6; D may be TRBD2 (5 bases). The CDR3 covers 17 residues. Trimming removed 2 bases at V and 0 bases at J, with 12 bases between. CDR1 SGHRS and CDR2 YFSETQ come from the germline V gene. The CDR3 sequence is CASSFQAGLSGANVLTF. Here the CDR3 DNA reads TGCGCCAGCAGCTTTCAGGCGGGTCTCTCTGGGGCCAACGTCCTGACTTTC.

V and J are TRBV30 and TRBJ2-3; 10 nucleotides align to TRBD2. The CDR3 totals 14 residues. Germline values: CDR1 GTSNPN, CDR2 SVGIG (reference sequence). The J segment lost 2 bases and the V segment lost 5 bases, leaving 4 bases of the junction unmatched. The CDR3 nucleotides read TGTGCCTGGTCTAGCGGGAGTTTCACAGATACGCAGTATTTT. It is translated as CAWSSGSFTDTQYF.

The chain combines TRBV20-1 with TRBJ2-1, with 13 bases that match TRBD2. The junction had 7 bases not matched to a gene; V was cut back by 5 bases and J by 9 bases. The CDR3 runs to 14 residues. The germline gives CDR1 DFQATT, CDR2 SNEGSKA (reference sequence). CDR3 loop: CSAGPGLAGTEQFF. DNA for the CDR3: TGCAGTGCTGGGCCGGGACTAGCGGGAACTGAGCAGTTCTTC.

In this sample, this clonotype turned up once. The gene calls are TRBV27 and TRBJ2-2; TRBD2 agrees at 9 bases. V shed 3 bases, J shed 1 base, and the junction held 3 bases outside the gene matches. This CDR3 contains 16 residues. Germline V CDR1 and CDR2: MNHEY, SMNVEV (reference sequence). In DNA form, the CDR3 reads TGTGCCAGCAGTTTGGCGGGAGGGATGAACACCGGGGAGCTGTTTTTT. It yields the protein CASSLAGGMNTGELFF.